This entry describes one T cell receptor (beta chain). Its target antigen remains unknown. This may be a read error, as it is one base from a much larger clone. Every donor was a healthy Caucasian. Three pairs of female monozygotic twins, all aged 18 to 29 years, were included in the twin cohort. Peripheral blood mononuclear cells were the source from which RNA for the TCR libraries was isolated. The sample comes from a study of identical twins (dated by TCRdb to 2016 to 2017). Regarding the research as a whole: TCR alpha and beta repertoires from monozygotic twins, unrelated adults of various ages and cord blood were deep-sequenced to test whether fetal clonotypes persist. Replicate twin experiments were performed at different times using different library preparation protocols to rule out contamination. Study-level results and caveats: In monozygotic twins, recombination models systematically underestimated out-of-frame TCR alpha sharing, but the models matched the sharing seen between unrelated individuals. Abundant cord blood beta clonotypes carried fewer insertions; young adult naive repertoires showed a weaker similar trend, while memory repertoires showed none. In beta out-of-frame sequences, excess twin sharing was weaker, because having fewer shared sequences lowered the signal-to-noise ratio. Out-of-frame TCR alpha sequences shared between twins showed an excess of low generation-probability sequences compared with coincidental sharing between unrelated individuals. Invariant T cells such as MAIT and iNKT could partly confound zero-insertion analyses, though diverse VJ usage argued against this for most clonotypes. Because the same donors could not be followed over many years, conclusions were based on cross-sectional statistical analysis.

The library was obtained by 5' RACE. The reads were generated on an Illumina HiSeq 2000. A universal primer binding site was introduced by template switching, and a unique molecular identifier was present in the final cDNA, enabling accurate counting of TCR cDNA molecules. First-strand cDNA for TCR alpha and beta chains was synthesized from specific primers in the conserved constant-segment region. Each cDNA library was double barcoded, with a SMART-Mk sample barcode plus Illumina barcodes, to control for contamination. TruSeq adapter sequences along with Illumina sample barcodes were introduced in two successive PCR steps. Sequencing of the TCR alpha and beta cDNA libraries was done on the Illumina HiSeq platform using custom primers. The study's own analysis went as follows. MiGEC was used to process raw reads and extract unique molecular identifiers, and MiXCR was used to find CDR3 positions. For each individual, recombination models were inferred using an EM algorithm with the repgenHMM and IGoR tools. Shared clonotypes were analyzed with the tcR package in R, and sharing was normalized by the product of cloneset sizes. Out-of-frame nonproductive sequences were analyzed to study raw recombination free of thymic and clonal selection effects. The public reads were reanalyzed by TCRdb: fastp trimming at Q25, MiXCR alignment, in-frame beta chains only. CDR3 protein sequences are deduplicated, and each keeps its most common genes and DNA. TCRdb, rather than the study authors, made the V and J calls. The sample profile shows around 960,000 distinct CDR3 sequences; about 12% of them were found once. The ten top clones hold 1.5% to 2% of the sample.

The CDR3 numbers 10 residues from cysteine through valine. Kept here is only the CDR3 DNA, which spans 30 bases and is read in frame from base 1. The V end loses 4 bases and the J end loses 3 bases, and a stretch of 1 base separates them. This sample was also put to use in a study of yellow fever vaccine responses in identical twins. The second paper further reports: According to the authors, in identical twins the way T cells responded to vaccination appeared partly convergent and partly personalized. In identical twins, the study followed T cell clones that responded to the vaccine with precision.

The receptor was derived from a woman in her late teens or twenties in good health. Sequenced material: PBMCs. Recombination linked TRBV12-3 or TRBV12-4 to TRBJ2-7, with the identity of the D gene unclear. The CDR3: CASSYYEQYV. The DNA is TGTGCCAGCAGTTACTACGAGCAGTACGTC.